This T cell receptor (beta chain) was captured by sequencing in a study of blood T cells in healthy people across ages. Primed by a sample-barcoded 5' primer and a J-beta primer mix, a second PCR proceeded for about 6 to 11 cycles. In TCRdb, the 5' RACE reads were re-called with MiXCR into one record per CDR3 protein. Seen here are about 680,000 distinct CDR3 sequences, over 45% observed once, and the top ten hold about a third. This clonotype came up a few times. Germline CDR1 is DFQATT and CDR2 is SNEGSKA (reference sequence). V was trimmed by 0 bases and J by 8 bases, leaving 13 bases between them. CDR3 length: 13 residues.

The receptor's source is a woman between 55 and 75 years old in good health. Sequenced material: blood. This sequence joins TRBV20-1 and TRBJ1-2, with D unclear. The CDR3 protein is CSARDPRSRGYTF. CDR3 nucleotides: TGCAGTGCTAGAGATCCCCGTTCGAGGGGCTACACCTTC.